The 25 T cell receptor beta chains listed next were all sequenced from one sample in a study of PD-1 blockade in classical Hodgkin lymphoma. The time point was: cycle 4 day 1 (C4D1), after five to seven weeks of nivolumab. Each of the patients experienced relapse following autologous stem cell transplantation, and their brentuximab vedotin exposure differed. Sequenced by immunoSEQ multiplex PCR; TCRdb stores in-frame clones only, minus some. The repertoire holds fewer than 25,000 clones, with 70% to 90% as singletons. Sequencing was performed on peripheral blood mononuclear cells (PBMCs), taken before the fourth cycle of nivolumab. The receptors here all came from a human donor with classical Hodgkin lymphoma.

The V call is TRBV7-8, the J call TRBJ2-2; either TRBD1 or TRBD2 may fit D (5 bases each). From germline, CDR1 is SGHVS and CDR2 FQNEAQ. Trimming left V 7 bases short and J 5 bases short, with 17 bases between. This CDR3 has 15 amino acids. The CDR3 sequence is CASTQVGVRTGELFF. CDR3 nucleotide sequence: TGTGCCAGCACACAGGTGGGGGTGAGAACCGGGGAGCTGTTTTTT.

The chain couples TRBV9 to TRBJ1-4; 7 bases match TRBD1. This CDR3 has 15 residues. The ends lost 0 bases at V and 6 bases at J; junction bases unmatched: 5. CDR1 SGDLS and CDR2 YYNGEE come from the germline V gene. The CDR3 nucleotides are TGTGCCAGCAGCGTAGGTGAAGGGGGCTATGAAAAACTGTTTTTT. Protein sequence: CASSVGEGGYEKLFF. Filled out from reference TRBV9 and TRBJ1-4, the complete variable domain reads DSGVTQTPKHLITATGQRVTLRCSPRSGDLSVYWYQQSLDQGLQFLIQYYNGEERAKGNILERFSAQQFPDLHSELNLSSLELGDSALYFCASSVGEGGYEKLFFGSGTQLSVL.

This clone was detected only a few times. The J gene is TRBJ2-4, the V gene TRBV2, with D perhaps matching TRBD1 (5 bases). The CDR3 runs to 14 residues. Per the germline V gene, CDR1 is SNHLY and CDR2 is FYNNEI. Trimming cost V 6 bases and J 5 bases, with 14 bases left between them. The CDR3 DNA reads TGTGCCAGCAGCACAAGACAGCTCCAAAACATTCAGTACTTC. Protein sequence: CASSTRQLQNIQYF.

This sequence joins TRBV27 and TRBJ1-6; D is undetermined. V lost 2 bases to trimming and J lost 9 bases, with 8 bases between them. This CDR3 is built from 13 residues. The V gene's germline CDR1 is MNHEY and CDR2 SMNVEV (reference sequence). The CDR3 DNA reads TGTGCCAGCAGTTTAGGTGGGCCTTCACCCCTCCACTTT. Translated: CASSLGGPSPLHF.

This clone turned up a few times. This chain joins TRBV7-9 and TRBJ2-2, with 9 bases lining up with TRBD1. This CDR3 is 15 amino acids long. V shed 5 bases and J 2 bases; nucleotides not matched to a gene: 3. Germline CDR1 is SEHNR and CDR2 is FQNEAQ (reference sequence). The CDR3: CASSPGQGNTGELFF. CDR3 in DNA: TGTGCCAGCAGCCCGGGACAGGGAAACACCGGGGAGCTGTTTTTT.

The genes are TRBV6-1 and TRBJ2-5; D gene ambiguous. The J call may be in error: the DNA end matches TRBJ2-7 better. Germline CDR1 is MNHNS and CDR2 is SASEGT. The CDR3 is made up of 13 amino acids. Here the CDR3 DNA reads TGTGCCAGCAGTGAAGCGGGAACCTACGAGCAGTACTTC. Amino acid sequence: CASSEAGTYEQYF.

The chain recombines TRBV19 with TRBJ1-2, with 8 bases matching TRBD1. The V segment lost 8 bases and the J segment 8 bases; nucleotides outside the gene matches: 10. The CDR3 spans 13 residues. CDR1 and CDR2 (germline): LNHDA, SQIVND (reference sequence). CDR3 sequence (DNA): TGTGCCAGTCGGTACGGCAGGGGGCGAGGCTACACCTTC. As protein: CASRYGRGRGYTF.

CDR3 DNA sequence: TGTGCCAGCAGCTTGTGGAATTCGGATGAAAAACTGTTTTTT. It codes for CASSLWNSDEKLFF. This chain joins TRBV5-4 and TRBJ1-4; D ambiguous. Trimming took off 1 base at V and 6 bases at J, with 10 bases between the two ends. There are 14 residues in the CDR3. Per germline, CDR1 SGHNT and CDR2 YYREEE (reference sequence).

This chain's CDR3 is CASSLGLTEAFF. The CDR3 DNA sequence: TGTGCCAGCAGCTTAGGTCTCACTGAAGCTTTCTTT. The rearrangement uses TRBV7-9 and TRBJ1-1; no firm D call. The CDR3 is made up of 12 amino acids. Per germline, CDR1 SEHNR and CDR2 FQNEAQ (reference sequence). Trimming removed 1 base at V and 4 bases at J, with 4 bases between.

The rearrangement links TRBV19 to TRBJ2-6; D not resolved. This CDR3 spans 14 amino acids. Trimming removed 4 bases from V and 3 bases from J, with 7 bases in between. Per germline, CDR1 LNHDA and CDR2 SQIVND (reference sequence). The CDR3 nucleotides read TGTGCCAGTAGTAGTCAGATTGGGGCCAACGTCCTGACTTTC. It translates to CASSSQIGANVLTF.

This clone was counted a single time. The CDR3 DNA sequence: TGTGCCAGCAGCTTAGAATCTCTAGGCTCCTACGAGCAGTACTTC. As protein: CASSLESLGSYEQYF. The chain has TRBV7-6 and TRBJ2-7; D remains unclear. This CDR3 is 15 amino acids long. Trimming left V 1 base short and J 0 bases short, with 10 bases between. CDR1 SGHVS and CDR2 FNYEAQ come from the germline V gene.

The chain couples TRBV19 to TRBJ2-7, with 9 bases identical to TRBD2. The germline V gene encodes CDR1 LNHDA and CDR2 SQIVND (reference sequence). After removal of 5 bases from V and 2 bases from J, the junction contained 7 bases not matched to a gene. The CDR3 loop spans 15 amino acids. CDR3 sequence: CASSPGLANTYEQYF. The CDR3 bases are TGTGCCAGTAGTCCTGGACTAGCGAACACCTACGAGCAGTACTTC.

V gene TRBV30 combines with J gene TRBJ2-7; 8 bases are shared with TRBD1. V shed 4 bases, J shed 0 bases, and the junction held 8 bases outside the gene matches. Germline V gives CDR1 GTSNPN, CDR2 SVGIG (reference sequence). The length of the CDR3 is 15 residues. The CDR3 DNA is TGTGCCTGGACCCAGACAGGGGTGGCCTCCTACGAGCAGTACTTC. As protein: CAWTQTGVASYEQYF. Drawing the rest from reference TRBV30 and TRBJ2-7, the complete variable domain is SQTIHQWPATLVQPVGSPLSLECTVEGTSNPNLYWYRQAAGRGLQLLFYSVGIGQISSEVPQNLSASRPQDRQFILSSKKLLLSDSGFYLCAWTQTGVASYEQYFGPGTRLTVT.

The chain employs TRBV7-3 and TRBJ1-2, with 8 bases fitting TRBD1. J lost 8 bases, V lost 4 bases, and 6 bases had no gene match. This CDR3 has 13 residues. Per germline, CDR1 SGHTA and CDR2 FQGTGA. The CDR3: CASSSDRAEGYTF. In nucleotides, the CDR3 is TGTGCCAGCAGCTCGGACAGGGCCGAAGGCTACACCTTC.

The chain uses TRBV5-6 and TRBJ1-6, with no clear D. Germline values: CDR1 SGHDT, CDR2 YYEEEE. The CDR3 consists of 14 residues. Trimming left V 4 bases short and J 5 bases short, with 10 bases between. CDR3 bases: TGTGCCAGCAGCCGGACCGTAAATAATTCACCCCTCCACTTT. Its protein product is CASSRTVNNSPLHF. Together with reference TRBV5-6 and TRBJ1-6, the CDR3 gives the full variable domain: DAGVTQSPTHLIKTRGQQVTLRCSPKSGHDTVSWYQQALGQGPQFIFQYYEEEERQRGNFPDRFSGHQFPNYSSELNVNALLLGDSALYLCASSRTVNNSPLHFGNGTRLTVT.

The chain has TRBV25-1 and TRBJ2-1; D unclear. Germline V gives CDR1 MGHDK, CDR2 SYGVNS. V was pared by 2 bases and J by 10 bases, with 9 bases between. The CDR3 has 12 residues. The CDR3 loop reads CASSELLREQFF. DNA of the CDR3: TGTGCCAGCAGTGAACTTTTGAGGGAGCAGTTCTTC.

This clone has only one observation. The chain couples TRBV5-1 to TRBJ2-1; either TRBD1 or TRBD2 may supply D (5 bases each). The CDR3 runs to 15 residues. Germline V CDR1 and CDR2: SGHRS, YFSETQ. The ends were cut back, 4 bases at V and 8 bases at J, with 19 bases in the middle. CDR3 loop: CASSPDGAGVDEQFF. CDR3 DNA: TGCGCCAGCAGCCCGGACGGGGCCGGGGTAGATGAGCAGTTCTTC.

The chain carries TRBV5-1 and TRBJ1-6; D ambiguous. Trimming shortened V by 4 bases and J by 0 bases, and 2 bases separated the two germline ends. This CDR3 region has 13 residues. Germline V gene sequence: CDR1 SGHRS, CDR2 YFSETQ. The CDR3 sequence: CASSLSYNSPLHF. CDR3 bases: TGCGCCAGCAGCCTCTCCTATAATTCACCCCTCCACTTT.

The CDR3 nucleotides read TGCGCCAGCAGCGAGCTCCCCGGGACAGAAGAGACCCAGTACTTC. Protein product: CASSELPGTEETQYF. The rearrangement links TRBV5-1 to TRBJ2-5, with 7 bases identical to TRBD1. Trimming at V came to 4 bases and at J to 3 bases, leaving 9 bases not matched to a gene. The CDR3 extends over 15 amino acids. Germline CDR1 SGHRS, CDR2 YFSETQ.

This chain joins TRBV10-2 and TRBJ1-2; TRBD1 agrees at 9 bases. Trimming at V came to 7 bases and at J to 7 bases, leaving 7 bases not matched to a gene. Germline CDR1 reads WSHSY; CDR2 reads SAAADI. The CDR3 extends over 13 amino acids. CDR3 protein: CASTSQGALGYTF. CDR3 in DNA: TGCGCCAGCACTTCACAGGGGGCGCTTGGCTACACCTTC.

V usage is TRBV11-2 and J usage is TRBJ2-7, with 7 bases that match TRBD1. This CDR3 is 18 amino acids long. Trimming cost V 4 bases and J 0 bases; bases outside gene matches: 15. Germline loops: CDR1 SGHAT, CDR2 FQNNGV. CDR3 amino acids: CASSSTFSGTASSYEQYF. The CDR3 DNA reads as TGTGCCAGCAGCTCGACTTTCTCCGGGACAGCTTCCTCCTACGAGCAGTACTTC.

The chain has TRBV6-1 and TRBJ2-7, with D perhaps matching TRBD1 (5 bases). The CDR3 runs 13 residues. CDR1 and CDR2 (germline): MNHNS, SASEGT. Trimming cost V 3 bases and J 0 bases, with 6 bases left between them. This chain's CDR3 is CASSDRASYEQYF. The CDR3 DNA reads TGTGCCAGCAGTGACAGGGCCTCCTACGAGCAGTACTTC.

The chain uses TRBV27 and TRBJ2-7, with D perhaps assigned TRBD1 or TRBD2 (5 bases each). Germline V gives CDR1 MNHEY, CDR2 SMNVEV (reference sequence). Trimming shortened V by 2 bases and J by 5 bases, and 10 bases separated the two germline ends. The CDR3 covers 13 residues. The CDR3 loop reads CASSLGGFDEQYF. For the CDR3, the DNA is TGTGCCAGCAGTTTAGGGGGTTTCGACGAGCAGTACTTC.

The genes are TRBV7-6 and TRBJ2-7, with TRBD2 matching 10 bases. The V segment lost 4 bases and the J segment 2 bases; nucleotides outside the gene matches: 2. From germline, CDR1 is SGHVS and CDR2 FNYEAQ. The CDR3 extends over 14 amino acids. The CDR3 is CASSSLAGPYEQYF. The CDR3 DNA follows: TGTGCCAGCAGCTCACTAGCGGGACCCTACGAGCAGTACTTC. Combining the CDR3 with reference TRBV7-6 and TRBJ2-7 gives the whole variable domain GAGVSQSPRYKVTKRGQDVALRCDPISGHVSLYWYRQALGQGPEFLTYFNYEAQQDKSGLPNDRFSAERPEGSISTLTIQRTEQRDSAMYRCASSSLAGPYEQYFGPGTRLTVT.

J is TRBJ2-1 and V is TRBV6-5, with TRBD2 identical over 8 bases. The trim removed 6 bases at V and 7 bases at J, leaving 8 bases unmatched. The V gene's germline CDR1 is MNHEY and CDR2 SVGAGI. The CDR3 has 14 amino acids. The CDR3 nucleotides are TGTGCCAGCAGGACGCTGGCGGGGGGTAATGAGCAGTTCTTC. As protein: CASRTLAGGNEQFF.